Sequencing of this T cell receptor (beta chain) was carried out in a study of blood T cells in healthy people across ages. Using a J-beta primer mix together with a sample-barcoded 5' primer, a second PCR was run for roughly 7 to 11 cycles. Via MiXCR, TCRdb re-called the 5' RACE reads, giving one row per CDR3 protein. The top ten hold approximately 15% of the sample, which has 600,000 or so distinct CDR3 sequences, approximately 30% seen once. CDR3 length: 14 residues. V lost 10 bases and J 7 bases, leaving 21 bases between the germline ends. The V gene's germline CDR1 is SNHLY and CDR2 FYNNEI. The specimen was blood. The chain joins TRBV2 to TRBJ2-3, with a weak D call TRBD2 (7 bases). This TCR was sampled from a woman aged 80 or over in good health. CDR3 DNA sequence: TGTGCCACCGAAAGGGGGGGCGGATTGTATACGCAGTATTTT. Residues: CATERGGGLYTQYF. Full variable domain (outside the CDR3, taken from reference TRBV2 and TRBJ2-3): EPEVTQTPSHQVTQMGQEVILRCVPISNHLYFYWYRQILGQKVEFLVSFYNNEISEKSEIFDDQFSVERPDGSNFTLKIRSTKLEDSAMYFCATERGGGLYTQYFGPGTRLTVL.